This T cell receptor (beta chain) was recovered during a study of beta chain bispecific antibodies for T cell cancers. Overall study: Healthy donor T cells cocultured with leukemia lines and bispecific antibodies. HPB-ALL carried surface TRBV5-5, while Jurkat carried TRBV12-3. Points from the study as a whole: In these mixed samples, most targeted TRBV reads derived from the leukemia cell line.

Trimming shortened V by 4 bases and J by 6 bases, and 13 bases separated the two germline ends. This CDR3 has 13 residues. Germline CDR1 SGHTA, CDR2 FQGNSA. T cells were expanded from blood mononuclear cells for 2 to 4 days with anti-CD3 OKT3 or CD3/CD28 beads. TCRdb reprocessed the 5' RACE reads with MiXCR, giving one entry per CDR3 protein. The data hold about 15,000 distinct CDR3 sequences, with about 2.2% observed a single time. This clonotype was seen many times. Its target is unknown. The chain has TRBV7-2 and TRBJ2-7; TRBD2 might be the D (5 bases). This receptor was taken from a human donor in good health. Some clones in this sample may be carry-over from other donors' samples. The sequencing input was healthy donor T cells cultured with leukemia cells. In nucleotides, the CDR3 is TGTGCCAGCAGCTCTGTAGGAGGTTCCGAGCAGTACTTC. Translation: CASSSVGGSEQYF. Drawing the rest from reference TRBV7-2 and TRBJ2-7, the complete variable domain is GAGVSQSPSNKVTEKGKDVELRCDPISGHTALYWYRQSLGQGLEFLIYFQGNSAPDKSGLPSDRFSAERTGGSVSTLTIQRTQQEDSAVYLCASSSVGGSEQYFGPGTRLTVT.